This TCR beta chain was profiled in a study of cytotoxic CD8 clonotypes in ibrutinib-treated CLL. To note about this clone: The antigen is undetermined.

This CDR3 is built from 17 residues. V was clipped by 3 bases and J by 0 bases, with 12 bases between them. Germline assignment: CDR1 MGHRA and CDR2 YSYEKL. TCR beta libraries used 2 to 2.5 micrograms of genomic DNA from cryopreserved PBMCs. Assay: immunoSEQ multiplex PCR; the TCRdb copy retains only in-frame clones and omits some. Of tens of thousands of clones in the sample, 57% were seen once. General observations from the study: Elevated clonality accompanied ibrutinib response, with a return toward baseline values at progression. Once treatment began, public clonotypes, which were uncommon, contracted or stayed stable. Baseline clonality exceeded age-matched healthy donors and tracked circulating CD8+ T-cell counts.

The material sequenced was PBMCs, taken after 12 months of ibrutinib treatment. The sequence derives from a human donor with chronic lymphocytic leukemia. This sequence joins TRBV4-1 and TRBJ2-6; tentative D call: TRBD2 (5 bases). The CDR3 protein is CASSHGVGDSGANVLTF. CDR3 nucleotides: TGCGCCAGCAGCCATGGGGTGGGAGACTCTGGGGCCAACGTCCTGACTTTC.